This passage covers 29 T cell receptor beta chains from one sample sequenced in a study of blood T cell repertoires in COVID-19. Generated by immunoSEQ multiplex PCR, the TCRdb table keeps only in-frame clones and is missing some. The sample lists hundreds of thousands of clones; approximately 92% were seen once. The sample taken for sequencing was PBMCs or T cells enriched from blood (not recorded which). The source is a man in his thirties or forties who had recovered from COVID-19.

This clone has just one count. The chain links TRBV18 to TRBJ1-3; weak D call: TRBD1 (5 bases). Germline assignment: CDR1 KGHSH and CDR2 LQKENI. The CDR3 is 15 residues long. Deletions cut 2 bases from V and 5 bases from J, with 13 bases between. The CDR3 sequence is CASSPSQGTRNTIYF. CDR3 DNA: TGTGCCAGCTCACCATCCCAGGGAACCAGAAACACCATATATTTT. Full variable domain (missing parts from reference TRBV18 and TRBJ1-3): NAGVMQNPRHLVRRRGQEARLRCSPMKGHSHVYWYRQLPEEGLKFMVYLQKENIIDESGMPKERFSAEFPKEGPSILRIQQVVRGDSAAYFCASSPSQGTRNTIYFGEGSWLTVV.

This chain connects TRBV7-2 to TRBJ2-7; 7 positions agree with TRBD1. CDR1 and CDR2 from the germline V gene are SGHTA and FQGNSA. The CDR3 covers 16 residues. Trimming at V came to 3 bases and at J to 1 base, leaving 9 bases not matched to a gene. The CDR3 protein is CASSFNRQGRSYEQYF. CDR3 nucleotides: TGTGCCAGCAGCTTTAACCGACAGGGAAGGTCCTACGAGCAGTACTTC.

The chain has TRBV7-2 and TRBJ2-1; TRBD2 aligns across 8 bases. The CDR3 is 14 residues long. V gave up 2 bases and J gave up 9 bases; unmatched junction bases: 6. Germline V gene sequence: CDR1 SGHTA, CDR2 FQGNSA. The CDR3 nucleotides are TGTGCCAGCAGCTTACCGGGAGGGGGAGTTGAGCAGTTCTTC. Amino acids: CASSLPGGGVEQFF.

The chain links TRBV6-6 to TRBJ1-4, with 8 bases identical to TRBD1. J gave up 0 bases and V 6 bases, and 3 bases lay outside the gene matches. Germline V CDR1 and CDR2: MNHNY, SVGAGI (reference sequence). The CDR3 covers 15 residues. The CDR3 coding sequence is TGTGCCAGCAGAACGGGACAGGCAACTAATGAAAAACTGTTTTTT. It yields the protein CASRTGQATNEKLFF.

This CDR3 is CASGTGTGGTEAFF. Written as DNA, the CDR3 is TGTGCTAGTGGGACCGGGACAGGGGGCACTGAAGCTTTCTTT. The rearrangement uses TRBV12-5 and TRBJ1-1; 11 bases fit TRBD1. CDR1 is LGHNT and CDR2 is FRNRAP in the germline V gene. V lost 6 bases and J lost 4; bases outside the gene matches: 4. The CDR3 has 14 residues.

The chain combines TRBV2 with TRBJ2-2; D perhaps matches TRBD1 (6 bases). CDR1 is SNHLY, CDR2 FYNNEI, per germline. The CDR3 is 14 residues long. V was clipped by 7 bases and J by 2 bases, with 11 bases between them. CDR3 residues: CASTRTVNTGELFF. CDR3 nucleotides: TGTGCCAGCACCAGGACAGTCAACACCGGGGAGCTGTTTTTT.

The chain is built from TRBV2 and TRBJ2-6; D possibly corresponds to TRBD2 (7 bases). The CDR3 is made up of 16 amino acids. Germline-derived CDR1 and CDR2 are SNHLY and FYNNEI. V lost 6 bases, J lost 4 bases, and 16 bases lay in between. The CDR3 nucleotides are TGTGCCAGCAGCACACAGGGAGGGTCCGGGGCCAACGTCCTGACTTTC. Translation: CASSTQGGSGANVLTF.

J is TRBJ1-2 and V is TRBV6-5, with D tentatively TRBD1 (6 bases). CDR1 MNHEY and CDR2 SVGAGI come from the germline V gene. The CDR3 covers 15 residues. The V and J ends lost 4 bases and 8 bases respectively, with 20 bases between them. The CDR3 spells CASSWKGELTYGYTF. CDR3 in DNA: TGTGCCAGCAGTTGGAAGGGGGAACTAACTTACGGCTACACCTTC.

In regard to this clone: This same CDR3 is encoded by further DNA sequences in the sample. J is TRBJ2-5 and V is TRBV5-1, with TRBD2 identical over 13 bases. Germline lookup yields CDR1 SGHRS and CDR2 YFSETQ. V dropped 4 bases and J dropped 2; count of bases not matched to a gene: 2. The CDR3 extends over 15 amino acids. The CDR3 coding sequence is TGCGCCAGCAGCCCGGGACTAGCGGGGCAAGAGACCCAGTACTTC. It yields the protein CASSPGLAGQETQYF.

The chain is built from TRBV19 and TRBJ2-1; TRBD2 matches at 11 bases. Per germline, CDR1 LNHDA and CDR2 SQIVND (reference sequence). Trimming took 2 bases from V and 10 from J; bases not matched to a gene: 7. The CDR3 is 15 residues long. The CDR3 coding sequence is TGTGCCAGTAGTATAAACCTAGCGGGAGGCGGGGAGCAGTTCTTC. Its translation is CASSINLAGGGEQFF.

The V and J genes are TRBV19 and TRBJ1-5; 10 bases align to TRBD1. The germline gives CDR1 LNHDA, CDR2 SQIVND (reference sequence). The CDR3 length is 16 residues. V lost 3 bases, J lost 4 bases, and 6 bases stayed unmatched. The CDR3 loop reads CASSIWRTGGNQPQHF. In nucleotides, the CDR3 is TGTGCCAGTAGTATTTGGCGGACAGGGGGGAATCAGCCCCAGCATTTT.

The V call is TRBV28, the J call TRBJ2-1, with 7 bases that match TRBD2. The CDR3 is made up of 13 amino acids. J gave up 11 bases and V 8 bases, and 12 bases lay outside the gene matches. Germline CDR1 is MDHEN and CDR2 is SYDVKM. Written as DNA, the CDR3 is TGTGCCAGCGAAATTCTGGGCGGGAGAAAGCAGTTCTTC. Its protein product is CASEILGGRKQFF.

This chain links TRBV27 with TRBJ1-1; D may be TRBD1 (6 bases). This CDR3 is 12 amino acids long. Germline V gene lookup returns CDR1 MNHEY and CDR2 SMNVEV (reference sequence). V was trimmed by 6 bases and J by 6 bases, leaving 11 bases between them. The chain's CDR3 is CASSRTDAEAFF. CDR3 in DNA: TGTGCCAGCAGCCGGACAGACGCTGAAGCTTTCTTT.

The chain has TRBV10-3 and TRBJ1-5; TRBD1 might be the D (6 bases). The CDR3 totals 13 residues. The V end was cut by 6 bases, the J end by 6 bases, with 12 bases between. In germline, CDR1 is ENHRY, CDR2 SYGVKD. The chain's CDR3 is CAIRAGVVQPQHF. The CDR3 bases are TGTGCCATCAGGGCAGGGGTTGTTCAGCCCCAGCATTTT.

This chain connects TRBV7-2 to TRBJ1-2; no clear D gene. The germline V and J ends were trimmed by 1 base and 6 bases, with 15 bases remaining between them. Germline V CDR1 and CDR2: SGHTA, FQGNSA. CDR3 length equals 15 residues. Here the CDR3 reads CASSLGGITINGYTF. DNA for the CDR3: TGTGCCAGCAGCTTAGGAGGAATCACTATAAATGGCTACACCTTC.

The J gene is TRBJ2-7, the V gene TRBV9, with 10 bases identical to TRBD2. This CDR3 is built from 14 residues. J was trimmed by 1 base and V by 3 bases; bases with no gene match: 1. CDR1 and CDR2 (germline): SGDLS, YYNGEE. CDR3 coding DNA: TGTGCCAGCAGCGAGACTAGCGGGTCCTACGAGCAGTACTTC. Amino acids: CASSETSGSYEQYF. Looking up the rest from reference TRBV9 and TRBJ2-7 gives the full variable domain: DSGVTQTPKHLITATGQRVTLRCSPRSGDLSVYWYQQSLDQGLQFLIQYYNGEERAKGNILERFSAQQFPDLHSELNLSSLELGDSALYFCASSETSGSYEQYFGPGTRLTVT.

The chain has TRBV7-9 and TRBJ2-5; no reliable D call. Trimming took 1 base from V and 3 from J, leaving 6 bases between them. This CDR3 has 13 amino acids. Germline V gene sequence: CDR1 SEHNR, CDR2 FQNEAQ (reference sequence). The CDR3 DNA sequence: TGTGCCAGCAGCTTAGGAGAAAAAGAGACCCAGTACTTC. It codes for CASSLGEKETQYF.

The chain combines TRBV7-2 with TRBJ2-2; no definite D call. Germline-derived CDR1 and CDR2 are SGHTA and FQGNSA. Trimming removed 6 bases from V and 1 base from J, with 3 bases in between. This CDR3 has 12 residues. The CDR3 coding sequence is TGTGCCAGCAGTATGAACACCGGGGAGCTGTTTTTT. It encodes CASSMNTGELFF.

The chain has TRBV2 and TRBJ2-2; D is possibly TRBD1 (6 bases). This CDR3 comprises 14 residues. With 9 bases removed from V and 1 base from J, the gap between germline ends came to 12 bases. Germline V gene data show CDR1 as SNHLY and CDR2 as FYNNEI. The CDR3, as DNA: TGTGCCAGGGGATCGACAGGGAACACCGGGGAGCTGTTTTTT. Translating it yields CARGSTGNTGELFF.

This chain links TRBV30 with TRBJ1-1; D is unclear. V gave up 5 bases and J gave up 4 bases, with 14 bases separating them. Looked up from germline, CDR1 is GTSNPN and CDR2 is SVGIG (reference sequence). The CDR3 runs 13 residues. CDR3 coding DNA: TGTGCCTGGCAACGGACTGTTGCCACTGAAGCTTTCTTT. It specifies CAWQRTVATEAFF. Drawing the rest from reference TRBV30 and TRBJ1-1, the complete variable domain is SQTIHQWPATLVQPVGSPLSLECTVEGTSNPNLYWYRQAAGRGLQLLFYSVGIGQISSEVPQNLSASRPQDRQFILSSKKLLLSDSGFYLCAWQRTVATEAFFGQGTRLTVV.

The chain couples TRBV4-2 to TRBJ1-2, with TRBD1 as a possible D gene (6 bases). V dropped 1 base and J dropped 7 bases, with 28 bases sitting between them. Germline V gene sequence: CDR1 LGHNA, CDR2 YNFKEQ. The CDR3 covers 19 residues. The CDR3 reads CASSQVPPGAGKPPVGYTF. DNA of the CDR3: TGTGCCAGCAGCCAAGTCCCGCCAGGGGCCGGCAAACCGCCGGTTGGCTACACCTTC.

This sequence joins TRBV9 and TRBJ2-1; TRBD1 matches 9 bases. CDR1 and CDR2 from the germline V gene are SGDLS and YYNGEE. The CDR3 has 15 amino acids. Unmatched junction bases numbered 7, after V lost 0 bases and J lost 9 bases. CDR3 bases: TGTGCCAGCAGCGTAGATGGGACAGGGCTGGTTGAGCAGTTCTTC. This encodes CASSVDGTGLVEQFF.

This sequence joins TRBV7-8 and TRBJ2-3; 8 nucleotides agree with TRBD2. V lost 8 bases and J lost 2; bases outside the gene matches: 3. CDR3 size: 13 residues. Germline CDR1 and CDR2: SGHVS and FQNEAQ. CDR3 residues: CASLAGFTDTQYF. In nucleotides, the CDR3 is TGTGCCAGCCTAGCGGGCTTCACAGATACGCAGTATTTT.

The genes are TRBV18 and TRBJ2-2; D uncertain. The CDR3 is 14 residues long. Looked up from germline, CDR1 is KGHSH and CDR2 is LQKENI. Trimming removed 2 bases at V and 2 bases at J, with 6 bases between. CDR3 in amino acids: CASSPEANTGELFF. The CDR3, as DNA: TGTGCCAGCTCACCAGAGGCCAACACCGGGGAGCTGTTTTTT.

The CDR3 region has the DNA TGCGCCAGCAGCCGCCCTCGACAGGCACAGGGTGGAGGCACAGATACGCAGTATTTT. As protein: CASSRPRQAQGGGTDTQYF. The J gene is TRBJ2-3, the V gene TRBV5-1; perhaps TRBD1 as D (6 bases). The CDR3 covers 19 residues. V was shortened by 4 bases and J by 1 base, with 25 bases between the two germline ends. Germline V CDR1 and CDR2: SGHRS, YFSETQ.

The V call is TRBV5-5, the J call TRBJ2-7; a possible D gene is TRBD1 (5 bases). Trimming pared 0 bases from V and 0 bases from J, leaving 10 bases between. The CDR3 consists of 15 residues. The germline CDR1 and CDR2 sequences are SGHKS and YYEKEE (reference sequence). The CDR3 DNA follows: TGTGCCAGCAGCTTGGAGCAGGGATTCTCCTACGAGCAGTACTTC. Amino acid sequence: CASSLEQGFSYEQYF.

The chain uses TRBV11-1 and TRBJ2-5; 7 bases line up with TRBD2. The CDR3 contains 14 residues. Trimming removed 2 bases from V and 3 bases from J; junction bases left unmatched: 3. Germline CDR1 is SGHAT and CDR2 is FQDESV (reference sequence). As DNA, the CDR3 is TGTGCCAGCAGCTTACGGCTAGCGGAAGAGACCCAGTACTTC. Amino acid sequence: CASSLRLAEETQYF.

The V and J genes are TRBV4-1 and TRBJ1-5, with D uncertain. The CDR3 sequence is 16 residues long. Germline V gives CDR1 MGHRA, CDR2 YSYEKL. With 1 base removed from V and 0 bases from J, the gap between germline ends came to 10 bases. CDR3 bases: TGCGCCAGCAGCCAAGTTCCGGGGTATAGCAATCAGCCCCAGCATTTT. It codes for CASSQVPGYSNQPQHF.

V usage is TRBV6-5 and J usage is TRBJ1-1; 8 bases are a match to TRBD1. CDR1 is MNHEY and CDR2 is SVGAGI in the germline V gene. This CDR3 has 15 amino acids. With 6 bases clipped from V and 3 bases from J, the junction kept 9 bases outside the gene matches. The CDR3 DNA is TGTGCCAGCAGAAGACAGGGGCCGGCAGACACTGAAGCTTTCTTT. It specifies CASRRQGPADTEAFF.